This T cell receptor beta chain was sequenced in a study of T cell responses to AZD1222 COVID-19 vaccine (dated by TCRdb to the early 2020s). Background for the entire study: A total of more than 230 trial participants underwent TCR sequencing, of whom nearly 210 received two doses of AZD1222 and about 26 received two doses of the MenACWY control vaccine. Trial participants were enrolled by age into subgroups of 18-55, 56-69 and 70-plus years, and around 150, 29 and 61 TCR-sequenced participants, respectively, were included in these subgroups.

Results and caveats for the whole study, not just this receptor: The 56-69-year group was small, and its depth increase did not reach significance, likely because of low power. Nearly half of unique spike-specific TCRs reportedly recognized epitopes outside regions mutated in the B.1.351 and B.1.1.7 variants. Because no day 14 peak-response samples were available, the repertoires could be characterized only after the peak T cell response. After two AZD1222 doses, spike-specific TCR breadth and depth were significantly higher than at day 0 and than in MenACWY recipients. Participants were mostly white British and included more females than males, and it was suggested by the authors that clonal diversity may have been underestimated. The whole spike protein was spanned by vaccine-associated CD4 TCRs, and dominant responses were seen in regions 160-218 and 743-854. Only five or six AZD1222 recipients were SARS-CoV-2 seropositive at baseline, limiting conclusions about previously exposed vaccinees.

The CDR3 regions of human TCRbeta chains were analyzed by immunosequencing. As for the authors' bioinformatics: Repertoire TCRs were matched against a reference library of SARS-CoV-2-specific TCRs generated with the MIRA antigen-specificity platform. Breadth was defined as the fraction of unique TCRs that were SARS-CoV-2-associated, and depth was defined as the fraction of total T cells that were SARS-CoV-2-associated. Each spike-specific TCR was assigned to its reactive spike region and to a CD4 or CD8 class using the MIRA data. Log10-transformed breadth and depth values were compared by one-way ANOVA with Sidak's multiple comparisons tests. Sourced from immuneACCESS, this table was stored by TCRdb with only in-frame sequences that have V and J called. A share of the clones is absent; for the studies checked, an unresolved V gene accounts for under half, and the remainder has no known explanation. The V and J calls and clone size were taken over from that table, and D and trimming were inferred from the DNA. For this sample there are 100,000 or so clones; 80% to 95% appear just once. Clones ranked in the top ten supply under 14% of the sample.

The sample's time point label, in plain terms: about 28 days (+/-7) after the second vaccine dose. AZD1222 recipients with second doses at about 4 weeks or about 12 weeks were pooled, because spike-specific TCR depth and breadth did not differ between schedules. The vaccinee samples were drawn from two UK trials, COV001 and COV002, one of which was a single-blind randomized controlled phase 2/3 trial testing AZD1222 (ChAdOx1 nCoV-19) in healthy adults. Trial participant PBMC samples were collected at day 0 and day 28 after the second dose for TCRbeta chain sequencing. This clone was seen only once. Its antigen remains undetermined. Base qualities are not provided; no much larger clone lies one nucleotide away. The starting material was peripheral blood, obtained 28 days after the second AZD1222 dose. The sequence came from an adult who received the AZD1222 COVID-19 vaccine.

CDR3 reads: CASSLGAGAGGPYEQYF. The nucleotide sequence reads as follows: TGTGCCAGCAGCTTGGGGGCCGGGGCGGGGGGGCCCTACGAGCAGTACTTC. Here the chain combines TRBV5-4 and TRBJ2-7; the central 9 bases match TRBD2. For CDR1 and CDR2, the germline V gene (reference sequence) lists SGHNT and YYREEE. Counted from cysteine to phenylalanine, this CDR3 has 17 amino acids. Just CDR3 DNA is preserved here, 51 bases in frame from base 1. V has 0 bases trimmed and J has 2 bases trimmed; junction bases matching no gene number 9.